Here is one T cell receptor (beta chain) with its context. This clonotype was seen repeatedly, ten times or more. Its antigen is not yet known. It has no much larger one-base neighbor in the sample; base qualities were not kept. The data stem from a study of T-cell reconstitution after alpha-beta-depleted transplantation in children (dated by TCRdb to the mid-2010s). Broadly, across the study: Using TCR repertoire profiling, the study quantitatively followed how T-cell immune reconstitution unfolded in children after TCRalphabeta/CD19-depleted allogeneic hematopoietic cell transplantation.

Libraries were made using PCR. For sequencing, an Illumina HiSeq 2500 was employed. TCR library preparation used molecular barcoding, with unique molecular identifiers applied to normalize quantification of the TCRbeta repertoire. The public sequencing data were trimmed at Q25 with fastp and processed into clonotypes with MiXCR by TCRdb, which kept only in-frame beta chains. Each entry is one CDR3 protein sequence, shown with its most common DNA and genes. This sample gives almost 400,000 distinct CDR3 sequences in total; around 21% of them show up just once. Around 4% of the sample is taken by the ten largest. CDR1 and CDR2 are read off the germline V gene (reference sequence) as DFQATT and SNEGSKA. The CDR3 holds 15 amino acids from the cysteine to the phenylalanine. Only CDR3 DNA remains: 45 bases, in frame from the first base. V loses 3 bases, J loses 3 bases, and the germline ends lie 16 bases apart.

The sample consisted of PBMCs from the stem cell graft donor, taken from the stem cell graft. The rearranged chain carries TRBV20-1 and TRBJ2-3; the D gene assignment is ambiguous. The receptor was isolated from a human donor who donated a stem cell graft to a child with acute myeloid leukemia. The CDR3 sequence is CSASQRSADTDTQYF. In nucleotide form, the sequence is TGCAGTGCTAGTCAAAGATCTGCCGATACAGATACGCAGTATTTT.